The entry below gives a single T cell receptor (beta chain) sequence along with its context. The data stem from a study of preoperative IRX-2 immunotherapy in early breast cancer. Germline V lookup: CDR1 SGHNT, CDR2 YENEEA. Trimming left V 5 bases short and J 0 bases short, with 10 bases between. The CDR3 runs 14 residues. The data were produced by immunoSEQ multiplex PCR, yet TCRdb's version contains in-frame clones alone and is incomplete. The data show over 30,000 clones, with roughly nine tenths seen just once and roughly 1.6% held by the top ten. Treatment: preoperative locoregional IRX-2 cytokine immunotherapy. Preoperative locoregional IRX-2 cytokine immunotherapy was tested in the phase Ib source study.

The sequencing used tumor tissue, collected after IRX-2 immunotherapy. The genes are TRBV11-3 and TRBJ1-2; D gene unclear. The TCR comes from a human donor with breast cancer. CDR3 in DNA: TGTGCCAGCAGCCCGAACACAGCTAACTATGGCTACACCTTC. Its protein product is CASSPNTANYGYTF.